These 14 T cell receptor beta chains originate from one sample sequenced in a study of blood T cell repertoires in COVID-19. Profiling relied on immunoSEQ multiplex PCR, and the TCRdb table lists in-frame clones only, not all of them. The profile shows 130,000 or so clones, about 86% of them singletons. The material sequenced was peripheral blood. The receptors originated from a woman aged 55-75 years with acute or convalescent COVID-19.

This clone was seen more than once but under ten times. CDR3 nucleotide sequence: TGTGCCAGCAGCCACCAGGGAGGAAATACTGAAGCTTTCTTT. As protein: CASSHQGGNTEAFF. The gene calls are TRBV3-1 (or the pseudogene TRBV3-2) and TRBJ1-1; TRBD1 is a possible D gene (5 bases). CDR1 LGHDT and CDR2 YNNKEL come from the germline V gene (reference sequence). This CDR3 has 14 amino acids. V was trimmed by 3 bases and J by 5 bases, leaving 13 bases between them.

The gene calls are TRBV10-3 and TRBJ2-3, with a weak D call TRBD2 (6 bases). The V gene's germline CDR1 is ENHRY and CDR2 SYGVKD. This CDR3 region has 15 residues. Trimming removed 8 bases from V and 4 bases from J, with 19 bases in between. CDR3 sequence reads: CAIRGDSRGSDTQYF. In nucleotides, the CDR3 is TGTGCCATCCGTGGGGACTCCAGAGGTTCAGATACGCAGTATTTT.

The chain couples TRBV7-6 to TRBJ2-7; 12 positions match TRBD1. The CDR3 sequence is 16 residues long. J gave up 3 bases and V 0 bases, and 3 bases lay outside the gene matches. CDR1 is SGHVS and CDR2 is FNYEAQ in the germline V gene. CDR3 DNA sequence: TGTGCCAGCAGCTTAGCCGGGACAGGGGGCTTCTACGAGCAGTACTTC. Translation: CASSLAGTGGFYEQYF.

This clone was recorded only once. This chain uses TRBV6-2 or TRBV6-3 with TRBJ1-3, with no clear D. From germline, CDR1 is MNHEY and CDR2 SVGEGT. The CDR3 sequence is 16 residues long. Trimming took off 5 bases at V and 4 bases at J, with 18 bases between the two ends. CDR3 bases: TGTGCCAGCAGTGCGCACCAGGATTACGCCGGAAACACCATATATTTT. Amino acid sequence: CASSAHQDYAGNTIYF.

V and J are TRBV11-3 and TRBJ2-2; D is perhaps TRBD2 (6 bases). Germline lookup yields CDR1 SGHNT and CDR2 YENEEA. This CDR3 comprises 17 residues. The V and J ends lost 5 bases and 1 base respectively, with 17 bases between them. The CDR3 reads CASSGPIGSKNTGELFF. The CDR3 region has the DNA TGTGCCAGCAGCGGACCTATCGGGAGTAAGAACACCGGGGAGCTGTTTTTT.

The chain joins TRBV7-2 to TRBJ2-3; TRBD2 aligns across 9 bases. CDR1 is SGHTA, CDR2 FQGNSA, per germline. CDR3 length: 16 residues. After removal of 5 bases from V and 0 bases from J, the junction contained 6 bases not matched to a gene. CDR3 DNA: TGTGCCAGCAGCGCGACGACTAGCGGAAGCACAGATACGCAGTATTTT. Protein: CASSATTSGSTDTQYF.

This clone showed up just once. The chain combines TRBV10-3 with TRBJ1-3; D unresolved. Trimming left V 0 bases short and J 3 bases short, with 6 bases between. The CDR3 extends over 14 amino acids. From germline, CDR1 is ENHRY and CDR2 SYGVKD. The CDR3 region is CAISESGGGNTIYF. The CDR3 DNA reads TGTGCCATCAGTGAGTCCGGTGGTGGAAACACCATATATTTT.

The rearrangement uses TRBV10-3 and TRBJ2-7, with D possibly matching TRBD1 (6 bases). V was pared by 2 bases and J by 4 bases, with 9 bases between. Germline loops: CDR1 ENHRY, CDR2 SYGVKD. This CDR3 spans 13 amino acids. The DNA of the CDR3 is TGTGCCATCAGTGAGAATAGGGGGTACGAGCAGTACTTC. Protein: CAISENRGYEQYF.

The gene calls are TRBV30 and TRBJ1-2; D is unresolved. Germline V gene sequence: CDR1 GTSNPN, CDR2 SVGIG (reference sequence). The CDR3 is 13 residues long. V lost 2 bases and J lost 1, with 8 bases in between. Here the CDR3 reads CAWSRELNYGYTF. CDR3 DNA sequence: TGTGCCTGGAGTCGGGAGCTTAACTATGGCTACACCTTC.

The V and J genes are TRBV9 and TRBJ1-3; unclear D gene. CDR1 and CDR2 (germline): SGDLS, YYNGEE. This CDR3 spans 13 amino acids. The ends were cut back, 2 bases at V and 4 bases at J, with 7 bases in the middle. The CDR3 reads CASSVSPGNTIYF. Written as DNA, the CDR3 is TGTGCCAGCAGCGTTTCTCCGGGAAACACCATATATTTT.

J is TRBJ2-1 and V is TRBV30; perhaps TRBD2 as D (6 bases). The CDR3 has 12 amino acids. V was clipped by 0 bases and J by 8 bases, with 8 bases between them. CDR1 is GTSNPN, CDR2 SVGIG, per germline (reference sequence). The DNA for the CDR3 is TGTGCCTGGAGTGTAGGAGGGGATGAGCAGTTCTTC. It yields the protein CAWSVGGDEQFF.

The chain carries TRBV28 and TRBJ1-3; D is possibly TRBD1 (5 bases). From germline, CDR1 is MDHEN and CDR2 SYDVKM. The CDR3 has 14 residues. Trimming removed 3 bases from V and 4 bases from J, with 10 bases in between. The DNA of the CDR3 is TGTGCCAGCAGTTTGGGCAGGGCCGGAAACACCATATATTTT. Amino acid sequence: CASSLGRAGNTIYF.

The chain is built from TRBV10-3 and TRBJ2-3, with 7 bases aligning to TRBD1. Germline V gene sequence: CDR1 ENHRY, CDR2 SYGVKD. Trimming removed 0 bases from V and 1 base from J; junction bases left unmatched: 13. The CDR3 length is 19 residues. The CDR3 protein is CAISESPAGGKGGTDTQYF. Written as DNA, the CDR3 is TGTGCCATCAGTGAGTCCCCGGCAGGGGGAAAGGGTGGCACAGATACGCAGTATTTT.

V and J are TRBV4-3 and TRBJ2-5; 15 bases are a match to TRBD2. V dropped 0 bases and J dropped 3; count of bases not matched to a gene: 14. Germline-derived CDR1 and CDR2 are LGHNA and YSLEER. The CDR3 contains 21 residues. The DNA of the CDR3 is TGCGCCAGCAGCCAAGAATTCCCGATATTCGGGACTAGCGGGGGGAAAGAGACCCAGTACTTC. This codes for CASSQEFPIFGTSGGKETQYF.